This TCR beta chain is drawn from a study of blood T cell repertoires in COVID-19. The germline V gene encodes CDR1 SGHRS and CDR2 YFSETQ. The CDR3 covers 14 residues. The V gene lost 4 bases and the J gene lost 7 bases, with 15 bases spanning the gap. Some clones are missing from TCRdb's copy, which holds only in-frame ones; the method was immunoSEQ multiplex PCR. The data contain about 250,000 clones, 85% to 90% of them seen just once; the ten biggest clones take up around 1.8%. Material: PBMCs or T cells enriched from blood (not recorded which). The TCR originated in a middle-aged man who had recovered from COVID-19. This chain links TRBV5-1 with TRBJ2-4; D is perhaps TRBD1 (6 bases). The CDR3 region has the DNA TGCGCCAGCAGCGGGGACACTGCTGGGAACATTCAGTACTTC. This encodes CASSGDTAGNIQYF.